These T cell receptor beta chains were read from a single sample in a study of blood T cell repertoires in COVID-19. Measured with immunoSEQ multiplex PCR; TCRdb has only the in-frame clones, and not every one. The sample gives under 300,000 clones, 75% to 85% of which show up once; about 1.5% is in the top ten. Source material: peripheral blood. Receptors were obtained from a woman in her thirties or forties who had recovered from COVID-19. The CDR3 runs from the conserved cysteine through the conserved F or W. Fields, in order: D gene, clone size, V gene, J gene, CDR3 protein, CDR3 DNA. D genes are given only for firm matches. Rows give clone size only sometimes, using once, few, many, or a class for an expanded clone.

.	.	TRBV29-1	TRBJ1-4	CSVGRSLPSNEKLFF	TGCAGCGTTGGCCGGAGCCTGCCATCTAATGAAAAACTGTTTTTT
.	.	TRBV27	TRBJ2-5	CASSLYLSTEETQYF	TGTGCCAGCAGTTTATATTTGTCGACAGAAGAGACCCAGTACTTC
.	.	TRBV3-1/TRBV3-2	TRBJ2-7	CASSLRVNEQYF	TGTGCCAGCAGCCTCAGGGTCAACGAGCAGTACTTC
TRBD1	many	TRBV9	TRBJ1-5	CASSAGQENQPQHF	TGTGCCAGCAGCGCTGGACAGGAAAATCAGCCCCAGCATTTT
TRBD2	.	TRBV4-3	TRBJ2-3	CASSLGTSGVTATDTQYF	TGCGCCAGCAGCCTGGGGACTAGCGGAGTTACAGCCACAGATACGCAGTATTTT
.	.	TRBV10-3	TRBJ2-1	CAISGLNWGQHVGEQFF	TGTGCCATCAGTGGCCTCAATTGGGGCCAACATGTTGGCGAGCAGTTCTTC
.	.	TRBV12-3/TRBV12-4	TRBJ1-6	CASSLGVSPLHF	TGTGCCAGCAGTTTAGGCGTTTCACCCCTCCACTTT
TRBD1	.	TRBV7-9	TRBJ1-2	CASSLLATGEGYTF	TGTGCCAGCAGCTTACTGGCGACAGGGGAAGGCTACACCTTC
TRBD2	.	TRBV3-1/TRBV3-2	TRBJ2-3	CASSHSSGETDTQYF	TGTGCCAGCAGCCACTCTAGCGGGGAGACAGATACGCAGTATTTT
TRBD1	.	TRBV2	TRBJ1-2	CASSGSRDSAFYGYTF	TGTGCCAGCAGTGGGAGCCGGGACAGTGCCTTCTATGGCTACACCTTC
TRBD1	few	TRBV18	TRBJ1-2	CASSPGGQGSPMGGYTF	TGTGCCAGCTCACCAGGGGGACAGGGATCGCCTATGGGTGGCTACACCTTC
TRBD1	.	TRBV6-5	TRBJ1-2	CASSYCGDRCGYTF	TGTGCCAGCAGTTACTGTGGGGACAGGTGTGGCTACACCTTC
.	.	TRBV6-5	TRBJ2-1	CASSPTGQSNNEQFF	TGTGCCAGCAGCCCGACGGGACAATCGAACAATGAGCAGTTCTTC
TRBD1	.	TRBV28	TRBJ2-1	CAIQGVYNEQFF	TGTGCCATCCAGGGGGTTTACAATGAGCAGTTCTTC
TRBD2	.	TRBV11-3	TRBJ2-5	CASSPVLAGEETQYF	TGTGCCAGCAGCCCAGTACTAGCGGGGGAAGAGACCCAGTACTTC
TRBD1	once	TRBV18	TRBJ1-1	CASSPRSSGGEKAFF	TGTGCCAGCTCACCAAGGTCATCAGGGGGAGAGAAAGCTTTCTTT
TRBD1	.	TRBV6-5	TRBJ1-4	CASIGQAGNEKLFF	TGTGCCAGCATTGGACAGGCGGGAAATGAAAAACTGTTTTTT
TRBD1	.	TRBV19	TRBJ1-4	CASRKGQGGRTNEKLFF	TGTGCCAGCAGAAAAGGACAGGGGGGTCGGACTAATGAAAAACTGTTTTTT
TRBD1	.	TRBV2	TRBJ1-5	CASSASETGGLQPQHF	TGTGCCAGCAGTGCGAGCGAGACAGGGGGCCTTCAGCCCCAGCATTTT
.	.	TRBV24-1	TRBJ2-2	CATSETGISAGELFF	TGTGCCACCAGTGAGACAGGTATTAGCGCCGGGGAGCTGTTTTTT
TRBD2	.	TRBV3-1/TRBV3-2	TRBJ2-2	CASRQTPGTSGGALSFGELFF	TGTGCCAGCAGACAGACCCCCGGGACTAGCGGGGGGGCCTTGTCGTTCGGGGAGCTGTTTTTT
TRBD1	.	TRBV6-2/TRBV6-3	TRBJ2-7	CASSSMAGGIEQYF	TGTGCCAGCAGTTCGATGGCAGGGGGTATCGAGCAGTACTTC
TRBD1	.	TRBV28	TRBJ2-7	CASSVPPGQGAEEQYF	TGTGCCAGCAGTGTCCCCCCGGGACAGGGGGCGGAGGAGCAGTACTTC
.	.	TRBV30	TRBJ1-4	CAWSDGQLRGEKLFF	TGTGCCTGGAGCGACGGACAGCTGAGAGGTGAAAAACTGTTTTTT
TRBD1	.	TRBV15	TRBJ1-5	CATSRDRMTGGYQPQHF	TGTGCCACCAGCAGAGATCGTATGACAGGGGGATATCAGCCCCAGCATTTT
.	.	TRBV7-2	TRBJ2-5	CASSLSVREIPETQYF	TGTGCCAGCAGCTTATCCGTCCGCGAGATCCCTGAGACCCAGTACTTC
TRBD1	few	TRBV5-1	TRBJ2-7	CASSVDRGEQYF	TGCGCCAGCAGCGTGGACAGGGGCGAGCAGTACTTC
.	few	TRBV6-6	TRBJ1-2	CASSPQGFEGYTF	TGTGCCAGCAGTCCACAGGGCTTTGAAGGCTACACCTTC
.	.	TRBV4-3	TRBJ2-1	CASSQEGAGIYNEQFF	TGCGCCAGCAGCCAAGAAGGGGCGGGGATCTACAATGAGCAGTTCTTC
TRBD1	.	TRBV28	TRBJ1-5	CASSLIDRENQPQHF	TGTGCCAGCAGTTTAATAGACAGGGAAAATCAGCCCCAGCATTTT
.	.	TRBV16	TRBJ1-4	CASSQYSHRANEKLFF	TGTGCCAGCAGCCAATATTCTCACAGGGCTAATGAAAAACTGTTTTTT